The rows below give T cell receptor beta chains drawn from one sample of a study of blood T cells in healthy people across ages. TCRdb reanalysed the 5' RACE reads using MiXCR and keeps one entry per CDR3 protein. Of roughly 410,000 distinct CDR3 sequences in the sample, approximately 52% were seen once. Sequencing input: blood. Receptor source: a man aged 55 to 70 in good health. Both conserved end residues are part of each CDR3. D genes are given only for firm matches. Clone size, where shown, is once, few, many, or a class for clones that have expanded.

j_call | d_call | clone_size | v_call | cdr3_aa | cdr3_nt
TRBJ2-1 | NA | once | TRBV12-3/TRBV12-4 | CASSLAGALENEQFF | TGTGCCAGCAGCTTGGCCGGGGCCCTGGAAAATGAGCAGTTCTTC
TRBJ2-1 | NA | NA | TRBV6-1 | CASSERQNNEQFF | TGTGCCAGCAGTGAACGACAGAACAATGAGCAGTTCTTC
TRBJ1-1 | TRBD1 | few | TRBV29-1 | CSVRTGRTEAFF | TGCAGCGTACGGACAGGGAGAACTGAAGCTTTCTTT
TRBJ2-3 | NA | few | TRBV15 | CATSRDPGNTDTQYF | TGTGCCACCAGCAGAGACCCAGGGAACACAGATACGCAGTATTTT
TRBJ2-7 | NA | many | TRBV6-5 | CASSYGQALTYEQYF | TGTGCCAGCAGTTACGGTCAGGCTTTAACCTACGAGCAGTACTTC
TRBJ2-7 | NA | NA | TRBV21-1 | CASSKGGRGGYEQYF | TGTGCCAGCAGCAAAGGGGGTCGGGGAGGCTACGAGCAGTACTTC
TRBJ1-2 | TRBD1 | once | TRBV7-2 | CASTIGGYDRAKYGYTF | TGTGCCAGCACCATAGGGGGCTACGACAGGGCTAAGTATGGCTACACCTTC
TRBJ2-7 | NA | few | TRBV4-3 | CASSQARRSEQYF | TGCGCCAGCAGCCAAGCGAGGAGGAGCGAGCAGTACTTC
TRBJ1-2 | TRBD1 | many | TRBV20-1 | CSAPGTANYGYTF | TGCAGTGCGCCGGGGACAGCTAACTATGGCTACACCTTC
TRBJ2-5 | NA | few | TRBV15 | CATSRDQGSGETQYF | TGTGCCACCAGCAGAGATCAGGGTAGCGGAGAGACCCAGTACTTC